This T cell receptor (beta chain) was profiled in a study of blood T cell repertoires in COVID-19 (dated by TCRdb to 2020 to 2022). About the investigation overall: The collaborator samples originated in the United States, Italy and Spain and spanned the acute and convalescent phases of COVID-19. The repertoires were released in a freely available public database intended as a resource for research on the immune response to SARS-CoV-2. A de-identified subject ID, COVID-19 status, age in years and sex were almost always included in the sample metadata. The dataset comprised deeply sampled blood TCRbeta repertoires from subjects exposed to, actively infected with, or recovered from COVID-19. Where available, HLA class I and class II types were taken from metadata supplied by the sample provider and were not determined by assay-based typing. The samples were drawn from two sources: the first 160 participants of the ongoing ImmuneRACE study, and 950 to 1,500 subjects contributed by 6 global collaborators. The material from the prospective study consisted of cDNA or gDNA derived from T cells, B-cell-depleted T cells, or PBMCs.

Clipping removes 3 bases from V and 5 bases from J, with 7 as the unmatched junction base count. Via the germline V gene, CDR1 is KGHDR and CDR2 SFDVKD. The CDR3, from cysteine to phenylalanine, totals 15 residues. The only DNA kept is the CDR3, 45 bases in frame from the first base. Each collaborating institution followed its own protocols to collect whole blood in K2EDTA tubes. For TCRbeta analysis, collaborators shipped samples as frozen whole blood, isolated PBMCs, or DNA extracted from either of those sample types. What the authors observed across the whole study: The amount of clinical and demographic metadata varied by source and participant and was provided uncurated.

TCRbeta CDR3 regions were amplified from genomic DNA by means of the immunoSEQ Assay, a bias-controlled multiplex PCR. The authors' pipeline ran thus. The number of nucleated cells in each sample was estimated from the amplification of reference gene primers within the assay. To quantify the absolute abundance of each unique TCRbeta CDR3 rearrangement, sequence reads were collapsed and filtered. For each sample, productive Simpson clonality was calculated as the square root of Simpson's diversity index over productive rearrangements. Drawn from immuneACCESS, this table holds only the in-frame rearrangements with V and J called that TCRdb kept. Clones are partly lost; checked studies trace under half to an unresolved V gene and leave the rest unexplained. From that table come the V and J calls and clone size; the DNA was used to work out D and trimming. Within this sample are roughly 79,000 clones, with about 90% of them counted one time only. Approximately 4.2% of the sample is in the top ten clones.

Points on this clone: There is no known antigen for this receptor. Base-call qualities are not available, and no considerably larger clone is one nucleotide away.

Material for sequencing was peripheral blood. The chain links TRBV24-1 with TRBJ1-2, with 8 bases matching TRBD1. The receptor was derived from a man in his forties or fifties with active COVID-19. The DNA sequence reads TGTGCCACCAGTGATGGGATGACAGGGGAATATGGCTACACCTTC. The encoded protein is CATSDGMTGEYGYTF.